These 20 T cell receptor beta chains share one sample of origin, sequenced in a study of cytomegalovirus exposure and HLA in healthy donors. Repertoires were generated with immunoSEQ multiplex PCR, while TCRdb's copy carries only in-frame clones and drops some. The sample carries over 150,000 clones, around 83% recorded once. Material for sequencing was PBMCs. All receptors derive from a human donor in good health.

The chain recombines TRBV28 with TRBJ2-1; D perhaps matches TRBD2 (6 bases). CDR3 size: 15 residues. Looked up from germline, CDR1 is MDHEN and CDR2 is SYDVKM. Between the trimmed V and J ends, which lost 5 bases and 4 bases, there was a span of 15 bases. CDR3 region: CASSGRDWKYNEQFF. DNA for the CDR3: TGTGCCAGCAGTGGGCGGGACTGGAAATACAATGAGCAGTTCTTC.

The rearrangement links TRBV5-1 to TRBJ2-5, with 9 nucleotides matching TRBD1. The CDR3 runs to 15 residues. J lost 5 bases, V lost 6 bases, and 11 bases had no gene match. Germline V lookup: CDR1 SGHRS, CDR2 YFSETQ. CDR3 sequence (DNA): TGCGCCAGCACAAGGACAGGGGTGGGAGGTGAGACCCAGTACTTC. Translation gives CASTRTGVGGETQYF.

Details on this clone: A read error may produce the germline difference seen at one junction end. The rearrangement uses TRBV5-4 and TRBJ2-7, with 12 bases matching TRBD1. CDR1 is SGHNT, CDR2 YYREEE, per germline (reference sequence). The CDR3 consists of 16 residues. CDR3 sequence reads: CASSQEGGTGGHEQYF. The CDR3 bases are TGCGCCAGCAGCCAAGAAGGCGGGACAGGGGGCCACGAGCAGTACTTC.

The V and J genes are TRBV11-2 and TRBJ2-3; D not resolved. V was shortened by 4 bases and J by 6 bases, with 11 bases between the two germline ends. This CDR3 comprises 13 residues. Per germline, CDR1 SGHAT and CDR2 FQNNGV. The CDR3 DNA follows: TGTGCCAGCAGCTCGCCCGCCGGGGATACGCAGTATTTT. It translates to CASSSPAGDTQYF.

Comment on this clone: This specimen includes other DNA sequences encoding the same CDR3. The chain joins TRBV5-1 to TRBJ1-2; D remains ambiguous. Trimming removed 0 bases at V and 2 bases at J, with 8 bases between. Looked up from germline, CDR1 is SGHRS and CDR2 is YFSETQ. The CDR3 has 14 amino acids. CDR3 sequence reads: CASSLGGENYGYTF. The DNA for the CDR3 is TGCGCCAGCAGCTTGGGGGGAGAGAACTATGGCTACACCTTC.

This chain joins TRBV5-1 and TRBJ1-4; no reliable D call. Germline V lookup: CDR1 SGHRS, CDR2 YFSETQ. The CDR3 spans 14 residues. V shed 4 bases and J shed 7 bases, with 14 bases lying between them. Written as DNA, the CDR3 is TGCGCCAGCAGCGCGGATGGCGGGGTTGAAAAACTGTTTTTT. This translates into CASSADGGVEKLFF.

This clone was seen a single time. The chain carries TRBV7-9 and TRBJ1-2; D is uncertain. V was clipped by 5 bases and J by 5 bases, with 12 bases between them. The germline CDR1 and CDR2 sequences are SEHNR and FQNEAQ (reference sequence). This CDR3 comprises 13 residues. The CDR3 reads CASSPPRGYGYTF. DNA for the CDR3: TGTGCCAGCAGCCCCCCACGGGGATATGGCTACACCTTC.

The genes are TRBV5-4 and TRBJ2-7, with TRBD2 matching over 9 bases. The V gene end was trimmed by 2 bases and the J gene end by 3 bases; junction bases not matched to a gene: 6. This CDR3 has 15 residues. Germline V CDR1 and CDR2: SGHNT, YYREEE (reference sequence). CDR3 in amino acids: CASSFGASGDYEQYF. For the CDR3, the DNA is TGTGCCAGCAGCTTTGGAGCTAGCGGGGACTACGAGCAGTACTTC. Together with reference TRBV5-4 and TRBJ2-7, the CDR3 gives the full variable domain: ETGVTQSPTHLIKTRGQQVTLRCSSQSGHNTVSWYQQALGQGPQFIFQYYREEENGRGNFPPRFSGLQFPNYSSELNVNALELDDSALYLCASSFGASGDYEQYFGPGTRLTVT.

This chain joins TRBV6-1 and TRBJ1-2; tentative D call: TRBD1 (5 bases). Germline V gives CDR1 MNHNS, CDR2 SASEGT. The CDR3 has 13 residues. Deletions cut 7 bases from V and 2 bases from J, with 11 bases between. CDR3: CASTLGGNYGYTF. The CDR3 DNA reads TGTGCCAGCACGCTCGGGGGAAACTATGGCTACACCTTC.

This chain links TRBV18 with TRBJ2-1; possible D gene TRBD2, 7 bases. The CDR3 consists of 15 residues. The ends were cut back, 2 bases at V and 1 base at J, with 9 bases in the middle. Germline lookup yields CDR1 KGHSH and CDR2 LQKENI. The CDR3 protein is CASSPEGGSYNEQFF. CDR3 nucleotides: TGTGCCAGCTCACCAGAGGGGGGGTCCTACAATGAGCAGTTCTTC.

This clone is a singleton in its sample. CDR3 amino acids: CASSLVAGNTDTQYF. The CDR3 DNA reads TGTGCCAGCAGCTTGGTAGCGGGTAACACAGATACGCAGTATTTT. V usage is TRBV5-4 and J usage is TRBJ2-3; 7 bases line up with TRBD2. CDR1 SGHNT and CDR2 YYREEE come from the germline V gene (reference sequence). This CDR3 has 15 amino acids. J was trimmed by 2 bases and V by 0 bases; bases with no gene match: 3.

The genes are TRBV11-3 and TRBJ2-7; 7 bases agree with TRBD1. The germline CDR1 and CDR2 sequences are SGHNT and YENEEA. The CDR3 spans 12 residues. V was clipped by 5 bases and J by 3 bases; unmatched bases: 1. CDR3 loop: CASSRDSYEQYF. The CDR3 region has the DNA TGTGCCAGCAGCCGGGACAGCTACGAGCAGTACTTC. The whole variable domain, filled in from reference TRBV11-3 and TRBJ2-7, reads EAGVVQSPRYKIIEKKQPVAFWCNPISGHNTLYWYLQNLGQGPELLIRYENEEAVDDSQLPKDRFSAERLKGVDSTLKIQPAELGDSAVYLCASSRDSYEQYFGPGTRLTVT.

The CDR3 sequence: CASSDGGVNQPQHF. In nucleotides, the CDR3 is TGTGCCAGCAGTGATGGAGGTGTTAATCAGCCCCAGCATTTT. The genes are TRBV2 and TRBJ1-5; D gene ambiguous. This CDR3 is built from 14 residues. Looked up from germline, CDR1 is SNHLY and CDR2 is FYNNEI. The V and J ends lost 3 bases and 4 bases respectively, with 10 bases between them.

V is TRBV19 and J is TRBJ2-6; weak D call: TRBD2 (5 bases). V gave up 6 bases and J gave up 2 bases, with 14 bases separating them. Germline-derived CDR1 and CDR2 are LNHDA and SQIVND (reference sequence). CDR3 length: 16 residues. Here the CDR3 DNA reads TGTGCCAGTAGGGAGGCCTTTCTCGCTGGGGCCAACGTCCTGACTTTC. It yields the protein CASREAFLAGANVLTF.

V usage is TRBV5-6 and J usage is TRBJ2-2, with 8 bases identical to TRBD2. This CDR3 spans 16 amino acids. Looked up from germline, CDR1 is SGHDT and CDR2 is YYEEEE. V trimming: 5 bases; J trimming: 5 bases; junction bases outside the gene matches: 11. CDR3 in DNA: TGTGCCAGCAGGCGTACCGGGACTAGTTCTACCGGGGAGCTGTTTTTT. It yields the protein CASRRTGTSSTGELFF.

The J gene is TRBJ2-5, the V gene TRBV18; possible D gene TRBD2, 5 bases. The germline gives CDR1 KGHSH, CDR2 LQKENI. The CDR3 totals 15 residues. Trimming took 3 bases from V and 5 from J, leaving 16 bases between them. CDR3 in amino acids: CASSPRTSILETQYF. CDR3 nucleotide sequence: TGTGCCAGCTCACCTAGGACTTCAATCCTGGAGACCCAGTACTTC. The full variable domain, with the rest looked up from reference TRBV18 and TRBJ2-5, is NAGVMQNPRHLVRRRGQEARLRCSPMKGHSHVYWYRQLPEEGLKFMVYLQKENIIDESGMPKERFSAEFPKEGPSILRIQQVVRGDSAAYFCASSPRTSILETQYFGPGTRLLVL.

The genes are TRBV5-1 and TRBJ2-7; TRBD1 matches at 7 bases. V shed 3 bases and J 3 bases; nucleotides not matched to a gene: 12. The CDR3 consists of 16 residues. Germline V lookup: CDR1 SGHRS, CDR2 YFSETQ. The CDR3 spells CASSSFETGRFYEQYF. DNA of the CDR3: TGCGCCAGCAGCTCCTTCGAGACAGGGCGGTTCTACGAGCAGTACTTC.

CDR3 in amino acids: CASTEGAIGYTF. The DNA for the CDR3 is TGTGCCAGTACAGAGGGGGCGATTGGCTACACCTTC. The rearrangement links TRBV19 to TRBJ1-2, with 7 bases lining up with TRBD1. The germline V gene encodes CDR1 LNHDA and CDR2 SQIVND (reference sequence). This CDR3 has 12 amino acids. Losses at the gene ends were 7 bases for V and 7 bases for J; bases not matched to a gene: 6.

The rearrangement links TRBV11-3 to TRBJ2-7, with 7 bases identical to TRBD1. V trimming: 5 bases; J trimming: 6 bases; junction bases outside the gene matches: 7. Germline V gene lookup returns CDR1 SGHNT and CDR2 YENEEA. The CDR3 has 13 residues. This CDR3 reads CASSLTQGLEQYF. The CDR3 DNA sequence: TGTGCCAGCAGCCTGACACAGGGGCTCGAGCAGTACTTC.

The V call is TRBV28, the J call TRBJ2-1, with TRBD2 identical over 8 bases. Germline V CDR1 and CDR2: MDHEN, SYDVKM. CDR3 length: 16 amino acids. V dropped 3 bases and J dropped 9; count of bases not matched to a gene: 13. CDR3 sequence (DNA): TGTGCCAGCAGTTTCACTGGGGCGGGAGGTGGTGGTGAGCAGTTCTTC. Translating gives CASSFTGAGGGGEQFF.